The clone carrying this T cell receptor beta chain was detected a few times. The V gene's germline CDR1 is LGHDT and CDR2 YNNKEL (reference sequence). V was pared by 4 bases and J by 1 base, with 6 bases of the junction left unmatched. The CDR3 has 16 amino acids. The data stem from a study of blood T cell repertoires in COVID-19. The data were produced by immunoSEQ multiplex PCR, yet TCRdb's version contains in-frame clones alone and is incomplete. The table shows approximately 310,000 clones, with about 85% occurring only once. The V call is TRBV3-1 (or the pseudogene TRBV3-2), the J call TRBJ1-5, with 8 bases identical to TRBD1. What was sequenced was PBMCs or T cells enriched from blood (not recorded which). This TCR was sampled from a woman aged 25-40 years who had been exposed to COVID-19. The CDR3 nucleotides are TGTGCCAGCAGCCCTCACGGACAGGGAAGCAATCAGCCCCAGCATTTT. Translated: CASSPHGQGSNQPQHF.